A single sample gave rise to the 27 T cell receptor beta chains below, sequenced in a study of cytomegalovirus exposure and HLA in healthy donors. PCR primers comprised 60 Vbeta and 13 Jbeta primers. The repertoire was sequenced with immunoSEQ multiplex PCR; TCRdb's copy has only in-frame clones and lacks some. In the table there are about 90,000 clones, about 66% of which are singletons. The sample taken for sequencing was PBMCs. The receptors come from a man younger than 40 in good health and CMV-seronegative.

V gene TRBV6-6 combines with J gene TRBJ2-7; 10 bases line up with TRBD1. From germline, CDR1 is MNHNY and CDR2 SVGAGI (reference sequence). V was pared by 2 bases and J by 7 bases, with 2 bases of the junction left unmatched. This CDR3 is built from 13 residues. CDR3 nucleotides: TGTGCCAGCAGTTACGGGACAGGGGAAGAGCAGTACTTC. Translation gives CASSYGTGEEQYF.

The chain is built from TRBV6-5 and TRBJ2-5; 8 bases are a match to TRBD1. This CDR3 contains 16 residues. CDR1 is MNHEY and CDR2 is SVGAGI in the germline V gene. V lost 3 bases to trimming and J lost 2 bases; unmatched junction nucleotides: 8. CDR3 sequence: CASSYRDRQRQETQYF. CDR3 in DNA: TGTGCCAGCAGTTATAGGGACAGGCAGAGGCAAGAGACCCAGTACTTC.

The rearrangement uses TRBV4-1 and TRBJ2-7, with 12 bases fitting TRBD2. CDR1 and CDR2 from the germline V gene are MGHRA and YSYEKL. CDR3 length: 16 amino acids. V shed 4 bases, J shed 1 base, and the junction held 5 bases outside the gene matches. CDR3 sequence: CASSPRTSGNSYEQYF. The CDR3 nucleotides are TGCGCCAGCAGCCCCCGGACTAGCGGGAATTCCTACGAGCAGTACTTC.

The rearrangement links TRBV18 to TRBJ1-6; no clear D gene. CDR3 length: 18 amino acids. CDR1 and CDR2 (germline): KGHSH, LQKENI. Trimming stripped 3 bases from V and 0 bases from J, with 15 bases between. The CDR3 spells CASSPQTQTSSYNSPLHF. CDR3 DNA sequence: TGTGCCAGCTCACCCCAAACACAGACTAGCTCCTATAATTCACCCCTCCACTTT.

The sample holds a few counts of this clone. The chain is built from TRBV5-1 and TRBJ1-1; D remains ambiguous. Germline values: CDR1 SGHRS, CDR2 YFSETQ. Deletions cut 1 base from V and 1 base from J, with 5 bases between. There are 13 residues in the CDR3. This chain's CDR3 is CASSLIQNTEAFF. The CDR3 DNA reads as TGCGCCAGCAGCTTGATACAGAACACTGAAGCTTTCTTT. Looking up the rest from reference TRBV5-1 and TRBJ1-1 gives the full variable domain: KAGVTQTPRYLIKTRGQQVTLSCSPISGHRSVSWYQQTPGQGLQFLFEYFSETQRNKGNFPGRFSGRQFSNSRSEMNVSTLELGDSALYLCASSLIQNTEAFFGQGTRLTVV.

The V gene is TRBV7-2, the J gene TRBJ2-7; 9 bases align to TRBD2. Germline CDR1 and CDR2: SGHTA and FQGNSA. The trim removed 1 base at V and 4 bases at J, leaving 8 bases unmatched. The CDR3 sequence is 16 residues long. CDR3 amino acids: CASSLDAAGGQYEQYF. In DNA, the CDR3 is TGTGCCAGCAGCTTAGATGCGGCGGGAGGGCAGTACGAGCAGTACTTC. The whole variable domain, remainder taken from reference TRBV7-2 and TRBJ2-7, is GAGVSQSPSNKVTEKGKDVELRCDPISGHTALYWYRQSLGQGLEFLIYFQGNSAPDKSGLPSDRFSAERTGGSVSTLTIQRTQQEDSAVYLCASSLDAAGGQYEQYFGPGTRLTVT.

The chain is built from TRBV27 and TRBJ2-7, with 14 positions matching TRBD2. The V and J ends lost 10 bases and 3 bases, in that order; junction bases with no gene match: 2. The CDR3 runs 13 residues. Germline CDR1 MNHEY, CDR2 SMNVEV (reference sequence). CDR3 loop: CATGTSGSYEQYF. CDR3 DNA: TGTGCCACCGGGACTAGCGGGAGCTACGAGCAGTACTTC.

This chain's CDR3 is CASSLDWVGSPDYEQYF. The CDR3 coding sequence is TGTGCCAGCAGCTTAGATTGGGTCGGTAGCCCCGACTACGAGCAGTACTTC. The genes are TRBV11-2 and TRBJ2-7; D is undetermined. From germline, CDR1 is SGHAT and CDR2 FQNNGV. The CDR3 contains 17 residues. V was cut by 0 bases and J by 3 bases, with 18 bases left in between.

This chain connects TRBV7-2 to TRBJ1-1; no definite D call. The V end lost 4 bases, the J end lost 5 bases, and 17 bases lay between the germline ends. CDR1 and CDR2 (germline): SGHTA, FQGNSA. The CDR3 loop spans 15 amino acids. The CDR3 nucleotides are TGTGCCAGCAGCTCCCCTCCGGGGTACACTACTGAAGCTTTCTTT. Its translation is CASSSPPGYTTEAFF. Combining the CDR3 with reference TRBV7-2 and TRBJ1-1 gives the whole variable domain GAGVSQSPSNKVTEKGKDVELRCDPISGHTALYWYRQSLGQGLEFLIYFQGNSAPDKSGLPSDRFSAERTGGSVSTLTIQRTQQEDSAVYLCASSSPPGYTTEAFFGQGTRLTVV.

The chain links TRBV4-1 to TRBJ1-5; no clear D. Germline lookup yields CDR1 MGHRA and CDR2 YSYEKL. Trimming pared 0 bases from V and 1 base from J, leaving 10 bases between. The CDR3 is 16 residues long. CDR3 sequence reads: CASSQDHGVSNQPQHF. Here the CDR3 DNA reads TGCGCCAGCAGCCAAGATCACGGGGTGAGCAATCAGCCCCAGCATTTT.

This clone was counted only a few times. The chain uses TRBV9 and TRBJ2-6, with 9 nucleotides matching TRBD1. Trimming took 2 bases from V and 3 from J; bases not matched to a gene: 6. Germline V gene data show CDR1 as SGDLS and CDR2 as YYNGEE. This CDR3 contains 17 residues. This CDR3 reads CASSVATGGNGANVLTF. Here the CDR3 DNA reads TGTGCCAGCAGCGTGGCGACAGGGGGTAATGGGGCCAACGTCCTGACTTTC.

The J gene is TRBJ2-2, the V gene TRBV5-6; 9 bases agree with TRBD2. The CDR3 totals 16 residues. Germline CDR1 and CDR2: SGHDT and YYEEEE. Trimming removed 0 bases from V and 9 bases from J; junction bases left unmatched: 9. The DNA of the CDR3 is TGTGCCAGCAGCTTGGTGGCGGGAGCGGGGGGCCGGGAGCTGTTTTTT. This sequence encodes CASSLVAGAGGRELFF.

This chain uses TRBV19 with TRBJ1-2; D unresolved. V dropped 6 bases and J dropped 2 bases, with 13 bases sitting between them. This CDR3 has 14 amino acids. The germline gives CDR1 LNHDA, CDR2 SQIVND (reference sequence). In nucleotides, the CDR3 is TGTGCCAGTAGATCAGATGAAATAAACTATGGCTACACCTTC. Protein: CASRSDEINYGYTF.

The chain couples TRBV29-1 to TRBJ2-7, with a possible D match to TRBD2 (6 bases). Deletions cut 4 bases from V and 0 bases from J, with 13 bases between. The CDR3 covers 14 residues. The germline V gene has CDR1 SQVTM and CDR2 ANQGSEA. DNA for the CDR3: TGCAGCGTTGCAGGCGGGGCCAGCTCCTACGAGCAGTACTTC. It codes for CSVAGGASSYEQYF.

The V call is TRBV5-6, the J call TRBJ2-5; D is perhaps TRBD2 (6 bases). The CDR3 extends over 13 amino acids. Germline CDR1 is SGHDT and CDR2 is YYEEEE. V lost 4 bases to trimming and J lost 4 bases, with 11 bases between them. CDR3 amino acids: CASSPGTLETQYF. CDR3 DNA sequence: TGTGCCAGCAGCCCCGGGACTTTAGAGACCCAGTACTTC. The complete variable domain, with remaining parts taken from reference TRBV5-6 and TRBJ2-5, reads DAGVTQSPTHLIKTRGQQVTLRCSPKSGHDTVSWYQQALGQGPQFIFQYYEEEERQRGNFPDRFSGHQFPNYSSELNVNALLLGDSALYLCASSPGTLETQYFGPGTRLLVL.

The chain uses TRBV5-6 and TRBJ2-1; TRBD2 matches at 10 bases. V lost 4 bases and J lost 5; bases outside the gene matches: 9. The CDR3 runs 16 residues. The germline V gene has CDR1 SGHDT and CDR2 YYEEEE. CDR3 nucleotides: TGTGCCAGCAGCCCACGGACAGCGGGAGGGAACAATGAGCAGTTCTTC. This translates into CASSPRTAGGNNEQFF.

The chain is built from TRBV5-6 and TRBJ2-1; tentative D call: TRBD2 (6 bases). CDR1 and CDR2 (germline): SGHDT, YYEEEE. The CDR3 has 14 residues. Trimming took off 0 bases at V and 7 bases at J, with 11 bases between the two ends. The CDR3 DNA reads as TGTGCCAGCAGCTTGGAACTAGCAAGAAATGAGCAGTTCTTC. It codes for CASSLELARNEQFF.

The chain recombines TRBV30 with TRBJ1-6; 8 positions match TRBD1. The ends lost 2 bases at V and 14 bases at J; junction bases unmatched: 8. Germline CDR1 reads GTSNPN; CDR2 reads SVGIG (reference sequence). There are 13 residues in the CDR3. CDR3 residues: CAWSTQGVRTLHF. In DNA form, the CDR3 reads TGTGCCTGGAGTACACAGGGGGTGCGCACCCTCCACTTT.

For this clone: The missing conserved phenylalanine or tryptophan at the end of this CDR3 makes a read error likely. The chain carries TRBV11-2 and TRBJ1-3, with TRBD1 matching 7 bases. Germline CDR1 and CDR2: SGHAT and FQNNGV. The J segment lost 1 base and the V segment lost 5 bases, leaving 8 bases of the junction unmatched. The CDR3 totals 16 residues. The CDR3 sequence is CASSPRQGQSGNTIYL. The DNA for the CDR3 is TGTGCCAGCAGCCCCAGACAGGGCCAATCTGGAAACACCATATATCTT.

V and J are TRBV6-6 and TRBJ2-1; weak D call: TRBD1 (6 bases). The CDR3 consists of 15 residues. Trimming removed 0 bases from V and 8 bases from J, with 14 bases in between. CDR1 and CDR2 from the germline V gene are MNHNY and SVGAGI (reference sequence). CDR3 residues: CASSYSKGGRHEQFF. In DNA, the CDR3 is TGTGCCAGCAGTTACTCGAAAGGGGGAAGACATGAGCAGTTCTTC.

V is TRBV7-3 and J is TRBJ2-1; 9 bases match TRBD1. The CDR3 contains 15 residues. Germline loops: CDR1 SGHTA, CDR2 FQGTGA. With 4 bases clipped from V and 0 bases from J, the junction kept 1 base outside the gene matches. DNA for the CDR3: TGTGCCAGCAGCTCGACAGGGGGCTCCTACAATGAGCAGTTCTTC. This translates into CASSSTGGSYNEQFF.

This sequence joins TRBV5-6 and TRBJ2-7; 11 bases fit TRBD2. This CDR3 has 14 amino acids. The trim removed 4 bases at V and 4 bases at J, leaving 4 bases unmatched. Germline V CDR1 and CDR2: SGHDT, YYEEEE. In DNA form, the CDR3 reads TGTGCCAGCAGCCTAGCGGGGGGACTTTACGAGCAGTACTTC. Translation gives CASSLAGGLYEQYF.

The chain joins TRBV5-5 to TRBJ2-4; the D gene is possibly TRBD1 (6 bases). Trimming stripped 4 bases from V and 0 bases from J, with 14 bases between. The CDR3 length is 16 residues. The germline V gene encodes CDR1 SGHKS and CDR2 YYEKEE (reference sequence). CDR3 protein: CASSLDRPLAKNIQYF. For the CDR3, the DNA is TGTGCCAGCAGCCTGGACAGACCTCTAGCCAAAAACATTCAGTACTTC.

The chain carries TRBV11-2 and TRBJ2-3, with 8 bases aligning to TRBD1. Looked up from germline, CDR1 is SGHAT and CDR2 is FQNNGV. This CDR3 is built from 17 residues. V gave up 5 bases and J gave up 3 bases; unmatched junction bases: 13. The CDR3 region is CASSRQGPPAGTDTQYF. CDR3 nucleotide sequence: TGTGCCAGCAGCAGACAGGGGCCACCTGCCGGGACAGATACGCAGTATTTT.

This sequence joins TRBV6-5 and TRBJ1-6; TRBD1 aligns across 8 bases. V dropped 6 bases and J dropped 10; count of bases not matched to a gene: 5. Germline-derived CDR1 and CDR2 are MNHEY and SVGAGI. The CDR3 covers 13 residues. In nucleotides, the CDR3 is TGTGCCAGCAGATCAGGGGGCGGCTCACCCCTCCACTTT. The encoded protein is CASRSGGGSPLHF.

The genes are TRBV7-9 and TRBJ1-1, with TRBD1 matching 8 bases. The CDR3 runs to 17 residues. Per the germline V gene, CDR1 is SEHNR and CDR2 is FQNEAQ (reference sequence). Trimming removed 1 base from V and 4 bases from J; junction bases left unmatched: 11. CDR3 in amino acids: CASSLVGTGSASTEAFF. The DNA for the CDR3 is TGTGCCAGCAGCTTAGTTGGGACAGGTAGTGCCAGCACTGAAGCTTTCTTT.

The CDR3 DNA follows: TGTGCCTGGACCGGGTCTAACACCGGGGAGCTGTTTTTT. Protein: CAWTGSNTGELFF. The rearrangement links TRBV30 to TRBJ2-2, with D unresolved. Germline lookup yields CDR1 GTSNPN and CDR2 SVGIG (reference sequence). The CDR3 sequence is 13 residues long. The ends were cut back, 4 bases at V and 2 bases at J, with 8 bases in the middle.